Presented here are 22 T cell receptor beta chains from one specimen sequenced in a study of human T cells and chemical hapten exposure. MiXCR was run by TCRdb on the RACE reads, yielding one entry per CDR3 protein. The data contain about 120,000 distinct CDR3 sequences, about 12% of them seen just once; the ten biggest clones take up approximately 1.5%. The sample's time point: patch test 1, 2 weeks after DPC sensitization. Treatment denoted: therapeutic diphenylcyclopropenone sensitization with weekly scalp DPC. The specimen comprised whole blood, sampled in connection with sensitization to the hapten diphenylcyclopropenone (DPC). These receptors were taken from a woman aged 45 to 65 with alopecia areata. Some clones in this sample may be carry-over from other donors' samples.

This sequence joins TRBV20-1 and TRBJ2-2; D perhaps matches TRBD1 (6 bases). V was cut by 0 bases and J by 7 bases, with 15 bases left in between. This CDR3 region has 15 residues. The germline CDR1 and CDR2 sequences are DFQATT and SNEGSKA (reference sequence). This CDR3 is CSAREWIRGNGELFF. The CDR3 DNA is TGCAGTGCTAGAGAGTGGATCAGGGGTAACGGGGAGCTGTTTTTT.

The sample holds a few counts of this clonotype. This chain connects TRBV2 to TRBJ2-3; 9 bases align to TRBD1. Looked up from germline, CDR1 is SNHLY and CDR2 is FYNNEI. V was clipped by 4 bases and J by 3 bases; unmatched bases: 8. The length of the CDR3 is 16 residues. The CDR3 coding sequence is TGTGCCAGCAGTGTAGGGACAGGGCCCCAAACAGATACGCAGTATTTT. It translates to CASSVGTGPQTDTQYF.

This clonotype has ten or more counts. The CDR3 is CSVSGNSQYF. The CDR3 nucleotides read TGCAGCGTTAGCGGCAATTCCCAGTACTTC. V usage is TRBV29-1 and J usage is TRBJ2-5; D is perhaps TRBD2 (5 bases). The CDR3 consists of 10 residues. The germline CDR1 and CDR2 sequences are SQVTM and ANQGSEA. V lost 5 bases and J lost 9, with 10 bases in between.

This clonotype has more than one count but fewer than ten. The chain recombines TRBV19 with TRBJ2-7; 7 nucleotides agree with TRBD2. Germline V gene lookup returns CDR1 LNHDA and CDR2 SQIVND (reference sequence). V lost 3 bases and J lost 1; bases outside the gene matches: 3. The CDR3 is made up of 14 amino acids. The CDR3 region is CASSMAAGSYEQYF. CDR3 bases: TGTGCCAGTAGTATGGCAGCGGGGTCCTACGAGCAGTACTTC.

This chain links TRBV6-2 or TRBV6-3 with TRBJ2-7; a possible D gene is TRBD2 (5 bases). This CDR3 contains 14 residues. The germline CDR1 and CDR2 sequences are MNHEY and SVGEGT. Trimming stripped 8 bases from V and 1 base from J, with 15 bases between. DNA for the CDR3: TGTGCCAGCTCCTTCCGGGGTATGTCCTACGAGCAGTACTTC. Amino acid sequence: CASSFRGMSYEQYF.

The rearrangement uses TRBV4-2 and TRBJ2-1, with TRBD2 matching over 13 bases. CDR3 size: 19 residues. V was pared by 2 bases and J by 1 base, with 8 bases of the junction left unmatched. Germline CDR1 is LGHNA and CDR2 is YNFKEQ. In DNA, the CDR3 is TGTGCCAGCAGCCAAAGGACTAGCGGGAGCTCGGGATCCTACAATGAGCAGTTCTTC. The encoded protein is CASSQRTSGSSGSYNEQFF.

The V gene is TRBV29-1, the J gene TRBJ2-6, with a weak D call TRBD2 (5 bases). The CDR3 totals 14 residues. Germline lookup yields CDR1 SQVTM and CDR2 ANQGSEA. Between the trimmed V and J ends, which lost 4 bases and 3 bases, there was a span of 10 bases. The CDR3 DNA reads TGCAGCGTTGGTGAACGGGGTGGGGCCAACGTCCTGACTTTC. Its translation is CSVGERGGANVLTF.

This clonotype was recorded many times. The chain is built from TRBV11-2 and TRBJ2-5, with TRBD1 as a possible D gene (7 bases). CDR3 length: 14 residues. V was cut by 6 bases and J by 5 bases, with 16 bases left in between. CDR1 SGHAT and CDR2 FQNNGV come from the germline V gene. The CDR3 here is CASRGGQDGETQYF. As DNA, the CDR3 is TGTGCCAGCAGGGGAGGACAGGACGGGGAGACCCAGTACTTC.

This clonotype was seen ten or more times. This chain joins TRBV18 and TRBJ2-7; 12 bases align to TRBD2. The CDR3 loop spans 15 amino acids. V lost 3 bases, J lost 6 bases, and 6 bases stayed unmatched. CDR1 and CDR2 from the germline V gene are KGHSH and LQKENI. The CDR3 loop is CASSPTLAGGREQYF. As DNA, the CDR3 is TGTGCCAGCTCACCTACGCTAGCGGGGGGGCGCGAGCAGTACTTC.

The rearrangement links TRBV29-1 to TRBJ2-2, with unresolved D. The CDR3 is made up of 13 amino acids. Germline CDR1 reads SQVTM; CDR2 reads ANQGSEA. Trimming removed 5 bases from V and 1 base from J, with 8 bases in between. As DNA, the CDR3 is TGCAGCGTTCTGCGGCAGAACACCGGGGAGCTGTTTTTT. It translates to CSVLRQNTGELFF.

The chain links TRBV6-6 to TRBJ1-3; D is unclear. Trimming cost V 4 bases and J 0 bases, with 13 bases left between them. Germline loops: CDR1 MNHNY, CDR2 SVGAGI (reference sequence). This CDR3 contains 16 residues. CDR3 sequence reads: CASSSAGRSSGNTIYF. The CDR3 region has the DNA TGTGCCAGCAGTTCTGCGGGGAGGAGCTCTGGAAACACCATATATTTT.

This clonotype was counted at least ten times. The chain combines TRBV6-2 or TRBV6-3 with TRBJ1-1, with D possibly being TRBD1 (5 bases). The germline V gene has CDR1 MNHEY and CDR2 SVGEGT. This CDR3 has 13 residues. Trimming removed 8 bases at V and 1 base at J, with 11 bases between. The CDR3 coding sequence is TGTGCCAGCGGTGGACAACAGAACACTGAAGCTTTCTTT. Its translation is CASGGQQNTEAFF.

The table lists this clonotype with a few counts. The CDR3 here is CASSSTATKQFF. In DNA form, the CDR3 reads TGTGCCAGCAGTTCGACAGCTACGAAGCAGTTCTTC. The chain couples TRBV28 to TRBJ2-1; tentatively, D is TRBD1 (5 bases). Germline assignment: CDR1 MDHEN and CDR2 SYDVKM. With 4 bases removed from V and 11 bases from J, the gap between germline ends came to 12 bases. This CDR3 contains 12 residues.

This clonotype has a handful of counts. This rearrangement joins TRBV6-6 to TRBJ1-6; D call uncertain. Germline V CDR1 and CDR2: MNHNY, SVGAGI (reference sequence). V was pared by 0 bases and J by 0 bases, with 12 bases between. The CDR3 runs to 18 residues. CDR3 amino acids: CASSYSVGRSSYNSPLHF. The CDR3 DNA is TGTGCCAGCAGTTACTCTGTGGGCAGGAGCTCCTATAATTCACCCCTCCACTTT.

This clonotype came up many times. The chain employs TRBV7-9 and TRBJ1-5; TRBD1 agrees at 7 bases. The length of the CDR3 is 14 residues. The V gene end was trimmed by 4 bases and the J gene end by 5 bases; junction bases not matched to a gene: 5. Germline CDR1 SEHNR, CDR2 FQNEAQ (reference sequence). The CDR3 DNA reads TGTGCCAGCAGCTCTCGGGACAGCTATCAGCCCCAGCATTTT. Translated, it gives CASSSRDSYQPQHF.

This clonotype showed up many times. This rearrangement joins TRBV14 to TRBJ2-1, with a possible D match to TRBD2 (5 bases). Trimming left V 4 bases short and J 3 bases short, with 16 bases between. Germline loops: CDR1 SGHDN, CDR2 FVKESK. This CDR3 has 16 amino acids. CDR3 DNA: TGTGCCAGCAGCCTGACGGGGAGCACGAACTACAATGAGCAGTTCTTC. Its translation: CASSLTGSTNYNEQFF.

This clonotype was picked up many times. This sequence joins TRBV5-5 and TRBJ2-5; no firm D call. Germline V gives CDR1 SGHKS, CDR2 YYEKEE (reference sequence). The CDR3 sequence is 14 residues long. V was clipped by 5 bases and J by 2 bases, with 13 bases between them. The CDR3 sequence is CASRPGRIQETQYF. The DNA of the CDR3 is TGTGCCAGCAGGCCTGGACGGATACAAGAGACCCAGTACTTC.

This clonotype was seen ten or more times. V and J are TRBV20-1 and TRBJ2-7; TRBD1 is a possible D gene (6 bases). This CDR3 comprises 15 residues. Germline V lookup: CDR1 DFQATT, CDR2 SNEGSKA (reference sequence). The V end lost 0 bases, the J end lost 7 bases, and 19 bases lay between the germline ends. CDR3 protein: CSARDNHRGGGEQYF. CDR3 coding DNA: TGCAGTGCTAGAGATAATCATCGTGGGGGCGGGGAGCAGTACTTC.

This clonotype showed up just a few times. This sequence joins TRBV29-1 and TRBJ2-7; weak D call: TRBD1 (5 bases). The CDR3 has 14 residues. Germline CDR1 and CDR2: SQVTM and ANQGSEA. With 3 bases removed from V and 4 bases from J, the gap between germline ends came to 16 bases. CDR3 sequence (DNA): TGCAGCGTTGAGGATGGGCAGGGTGGGTACGAGCAGTACTTC. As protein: CSVEDGQGGYEQYF.

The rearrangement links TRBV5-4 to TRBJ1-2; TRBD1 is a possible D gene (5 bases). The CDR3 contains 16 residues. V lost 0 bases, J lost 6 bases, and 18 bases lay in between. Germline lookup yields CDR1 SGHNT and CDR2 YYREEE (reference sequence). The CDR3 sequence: CASSLGATGAGNGYTF. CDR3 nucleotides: TGTGCCAGCAGCTTGGGAGCCACCGGGGCAGGGAATGGCTACACCTTC. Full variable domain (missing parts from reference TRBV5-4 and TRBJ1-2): ETGVTQSPTHLIKTRGQQVTLRCSSQSGHNTVSWYQQALGQGPQFIFQYYREEENGRGNFPPRFSGLQFPNYSSELNVNALELDDSALYLCASSLGATGAGNGYTFGSGTRLTVV.

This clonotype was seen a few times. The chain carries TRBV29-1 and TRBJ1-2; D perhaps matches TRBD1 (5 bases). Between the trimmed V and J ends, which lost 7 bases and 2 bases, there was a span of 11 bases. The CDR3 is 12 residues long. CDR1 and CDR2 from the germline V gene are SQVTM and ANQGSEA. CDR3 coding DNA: TGCAGCGCCATGACAGAAAACTATGGCTACACCTTC. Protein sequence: CSAMTENYGYTF.

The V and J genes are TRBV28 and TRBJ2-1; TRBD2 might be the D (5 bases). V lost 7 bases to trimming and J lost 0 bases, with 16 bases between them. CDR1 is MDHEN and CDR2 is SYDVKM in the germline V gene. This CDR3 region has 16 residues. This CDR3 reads CASTPGGFSSYNEQFF. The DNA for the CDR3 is TGTGCCAGCACCCCAGGCGGGTTCAGCTCCTACAATGAGCAGTTCTTC.